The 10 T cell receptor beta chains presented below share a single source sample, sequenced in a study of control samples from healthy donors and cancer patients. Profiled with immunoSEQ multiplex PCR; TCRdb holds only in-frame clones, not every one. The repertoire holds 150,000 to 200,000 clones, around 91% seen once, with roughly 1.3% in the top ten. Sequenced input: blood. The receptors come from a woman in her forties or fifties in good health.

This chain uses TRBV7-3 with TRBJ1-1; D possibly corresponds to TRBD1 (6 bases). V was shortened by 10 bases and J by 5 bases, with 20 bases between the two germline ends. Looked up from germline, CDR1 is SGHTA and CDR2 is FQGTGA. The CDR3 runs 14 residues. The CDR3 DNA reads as TGTGCCACCCCCCGGAGGGGGGTTTGGACTGAAGCTTTCTTT. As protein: CATPRRGVWTEAFF.

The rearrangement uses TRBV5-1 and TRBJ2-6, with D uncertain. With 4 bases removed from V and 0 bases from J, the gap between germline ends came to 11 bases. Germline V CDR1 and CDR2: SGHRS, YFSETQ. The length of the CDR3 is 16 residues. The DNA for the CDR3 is TGCGCCAGCAGCGCGGTTGTCGGCTCTGGGGCCAACGTCCTGACTTTC. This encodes CASSAVVGSGANVLTF. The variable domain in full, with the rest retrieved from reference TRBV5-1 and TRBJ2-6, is KAGVTQTPRYLIKTRGQQVTLSCSPISGHRSVSWYQQTPGQGLQFLFEYFSETQRNKGNFPGRFSGRQFSNSRSEMNVSTLELGDSALYLCASSAVVGSGANVLTFGAGSRLTVL.

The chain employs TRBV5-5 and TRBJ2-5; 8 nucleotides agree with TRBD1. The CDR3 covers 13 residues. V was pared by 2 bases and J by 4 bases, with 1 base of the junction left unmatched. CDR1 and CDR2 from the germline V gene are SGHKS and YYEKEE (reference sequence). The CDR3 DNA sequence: TGTGCCAGCAGCTTCGACAGGGGAGAGACCCAGTACTTC. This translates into CASSFDRGETQYF.

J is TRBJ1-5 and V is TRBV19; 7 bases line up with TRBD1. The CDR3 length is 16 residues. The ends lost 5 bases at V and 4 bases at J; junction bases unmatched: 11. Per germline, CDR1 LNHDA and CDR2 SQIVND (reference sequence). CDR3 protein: CASSLLRDRRNQPQHF. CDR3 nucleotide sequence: TGTGCCAGTAGTTTGCTCCGGGACAGAAGGAATCAGCCCCAGCATTTT.

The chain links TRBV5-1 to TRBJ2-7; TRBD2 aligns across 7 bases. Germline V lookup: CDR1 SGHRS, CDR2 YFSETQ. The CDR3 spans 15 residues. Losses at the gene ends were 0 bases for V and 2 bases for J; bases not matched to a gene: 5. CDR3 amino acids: CASSLERGGTYEQYF. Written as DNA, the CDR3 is TGCGCCAGCAGCTTGGAGCGCGGGGGAACCTACGAGCAGTACTTC. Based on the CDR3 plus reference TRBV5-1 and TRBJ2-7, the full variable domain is KAGVTQTPRYLIKTRGQQVTLSCSPISGHRSVSWYQQTPGQGLQFLFEYFSETQRNKGNFPGRFSGRQFSNSRSEMNVSTLELGDSALYLCASSLERGGTYEQYFGPGTRLTVT.

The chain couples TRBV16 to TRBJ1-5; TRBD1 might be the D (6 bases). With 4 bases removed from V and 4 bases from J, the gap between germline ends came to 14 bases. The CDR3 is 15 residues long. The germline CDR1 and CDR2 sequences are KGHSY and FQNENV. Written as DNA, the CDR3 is TGTGCCAGCAGCCTCAGCGGCAGGGGTAATCAGCCCCAGCATTTT. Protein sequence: CASSLSGRGNQPQHF.

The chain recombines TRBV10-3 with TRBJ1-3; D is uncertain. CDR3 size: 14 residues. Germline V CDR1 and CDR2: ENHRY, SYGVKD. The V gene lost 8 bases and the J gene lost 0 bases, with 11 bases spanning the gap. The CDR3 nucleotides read TGTGCCATCGGGATGATAGGCTCTGGAAACACCATATATTTT. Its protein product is CAIGMIGSGNTIYF.

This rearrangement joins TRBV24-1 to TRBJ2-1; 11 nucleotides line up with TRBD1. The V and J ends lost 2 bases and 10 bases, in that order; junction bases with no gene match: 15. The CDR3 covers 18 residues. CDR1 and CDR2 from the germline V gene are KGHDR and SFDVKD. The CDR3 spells CATSDSASTGTGGGEQFF. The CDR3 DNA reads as TGTGCCACCAGTGATTCCGCGAGTACCGGGACAGGGGGTGGCGAGCAGTTCTTC.

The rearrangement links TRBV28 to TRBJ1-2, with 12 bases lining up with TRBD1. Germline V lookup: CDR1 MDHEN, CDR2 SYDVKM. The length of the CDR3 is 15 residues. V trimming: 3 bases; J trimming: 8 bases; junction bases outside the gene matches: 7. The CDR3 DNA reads TGTGCCAGCAGTTTGGGGACAGGGGGCCTGGAAGGCTACACCTTC. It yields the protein CASSLGTGGLEGYTF.

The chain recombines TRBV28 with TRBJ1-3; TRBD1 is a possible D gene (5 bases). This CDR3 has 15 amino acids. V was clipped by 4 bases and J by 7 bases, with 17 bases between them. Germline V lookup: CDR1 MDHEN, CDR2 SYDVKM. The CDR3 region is CASSSPGTSQNTIYF. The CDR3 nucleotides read TGTGCCAGCAGTTCCCCCGGGACCTCCCAGAACACCATATATTTT. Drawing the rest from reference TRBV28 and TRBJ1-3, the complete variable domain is DVKVTQSSRYLVKRTGEKVFLECVQDMDHENMFWYRQDPGLGLRLIYFSYDVKMKEKGDIPEGYSVSREKKERFSLILESASTNQTSMYLCASSSPGTSQNTIYFGEGSWLTVV.